The present entry profiles one TCR beta chain with its context. Its specificity is not known. Germline CDR1 and CDR2: SGHDN and FVKESK. V lost 0 bases to trimming and J lost 5 bases, with 10 bases between them. The CDR3 covers 14 residues. This record belongs to a study of CD8 T cells in Susac syndrome. Study in general: Blood was drawn from patients with Susac syndrome. At that point, they were therapy-naive, on corticosteroids, or on intravenous immunoglobulin alone.

Broader study findings: Maximal CD8+ clonal expansion in Susac was observed within TEMRA cells and among active patients.

Random hexamers were used to reverse transcribe the RNA input (about 0.5 to 1 ug). From the immunoSEQ multiplex PCR reads, TCRdb called clonotypes with MiXCR, one entry per CDR3 protein. The sample lists about 110,000 distinct CDR3 sequences; approximately 94% were seen once. The sequencing sample was made of CD8+ T cells from PBMCs. The receptor was derived from a human donor with Susac syndrome. This chain joins TRBV14 and TRBJ1-2, with D uncertain. The CDR3 nucleotides read TGTGCCAGCAGCCAAGATGCATCGCTATATGGCTACACCTTC. Its protein product is CASSQDASLYGYTF.